Presented here are 20 T cell receptor beta chains from one specimen sequenced in a study of human T cells and chemical hapten exposure listed by TCRdb under 2021. Per the publication, the time point label means: pre-sensitization, week 0. Read against the paper, the sample's treatment or condition label means: therapeutic diphenylcyclopropenone sensitization with weekly scalp DPC. The library was generated by RACE. Instrument on record: NextSeq 500. TCRdb trimmed public reads at Q25 via fastp, called clones via MiXCR and kept in-frame beta chains. Every CDR3 protein is listed once, alongside the most common genes and DNA of its rows. A total of under 110,000 distinct CDR3 sequences appear in this sample, roughly 12% of them only once. Jointly, the top ten make up roughly 1.5% of the sample. The sequencing here drew on whole blood, taken in connection with sensitization to the hapten diphenylcyclopropenone (DPC). The receptors derive from a woman between 50 and 59 years old with alopecia areata. Some clones in this sample may be carry-over from other donors' samples.

The V call is TRBV7-9, the J call TRBJ2-7; D ambiguous. V dropped 1 base and J dropped 4 bases, with 5 bases sitting between them. Germline V gives CDR1 SEHNR, CDR2 FQNEAQ (reference sequence). This CDR3 is 12 amino acids long. The CDR3 reads CASSLVVYEQYF. The CDR3 nucleotides read TGTGCCAGCAGCTTAGTGGTTTACGAGCAGTACTTC. Full variable domain (remainder filled in from reference TRBV7-9 and TRBJ2-7): DTGVSQNPRHKITKRGQNVTFRCDPISEHNRLYWYRQTLGQGPEFLTYFQNEAQLEKSRLLSDRFSAERPKGSFSTLEIQRTEQGDSAMYLCASSLVVYEQYFGPGTRLTVT.

This clonotype occurred a few times. CDR3 sequence reads: CASSPPSREPYEQYF. CDR3 nucleotide sequence: TGTGCCAGCTCACCACCGAGCAGGGAGCCCTACGAGCAGTACTTC. The chain couples TRBV18 to TRBJ2-7, with D perhaps assigned TRBD1 or TRBD2 (5 bases each). The CDR3 runs to 15 residues. Per the germline V gene, CDR1 is KGHSH and CDR2 is LQKENI. V lost 0 bases and J lost 2, with 11 bases in between.

This clonotype occurred many times. The chain employs TRBV28 and TRBJ2-7, with D possibly matching TRBD1 (6 bases). Between the trimmed V and J ends, which lost 5 bases and 3 bases, there was a span of 11 bases. This CDR3 is built from 13 residues. Germline loops: CDR1 MDHEN, CDR2 SYDVKM. The CDR3 sequence is CASSPQGYYEQYF. Here the CDR3 DNA reads TGTGCCAGCAGTCCACAGGGTTACTACGAGCAGTACTTC.

This rearrangement joins TRBV20-1 to TRBJ1-1; 7 bases match TRBD1. The CDR3 runs 12 residues. CDR1 and CDR2 (germline): DFQATT, SNEGSKA (reference sequence). CDR3 sequence reads: CSGQKGGSEAFF. CDR3 sequence (DNA): TGCAGCGGACAAAAAGGGGGCTCTGAAGCTTTCTTT.

There are a few counts of this clonotype. The chain carries TRBV6-5 and TRBJ2-6, with D perhaps TRBD1 or TRBD2 (5 bases each). CDR1 is MNHEY, CDR2 SVGAGI, per germline. The V end was cut by 6 bases, the J end by 4 bases, with 16 bases between. The CDR3 totals 16 residues. The DNA of the CDR3 is TGTGCCAGCAGACCTACTACAGGAGGAGGGGCCAACGTCCTGACTTTC. As protein: CASRPTTGGGANVLTF.

This clonotype was seen repeatedly, ten times or more. This chain uses TRBV10-3 with TRBJ2-1; 9 positions match TRBD1. CDR3 length: 13 amino acids. Trimming at V came to 8 bases and at J to 13 bases, leaving 12 bases not matched to a gene. Germline V CDR1 and CDR2: ENHRY, SYGVKD. Written as DNA, the CDR3 is TGTGCCATCTCCGGGACAGGGACGATTCAACAGTTCTTC. This gives the protein CAISGTGTIQQFF.

The rearrangement links TRBV28 to TRBJ2-7, with D unresolved. Trimming shortened V by 2 bases and J by 0 bases, and 8 bases separated the two germline ends. The length of the CDR3 is 14 residues. Germline V gives CDR1 MDHEN, CDR2 SYDVKM. As DNA, the CDR3 is TGTGCCAGCAGTTTACCGGCGAGCTCCTACGAGCAGTACTTC. Its protein product is CASSLPASSYEQYF.

This chain links TRBV6-2 or TRBV6-3 with TRBJ1-2; D is unclear. V gave up 0 bases and J gave up 7 bases, with 12 bases separating them. From germline, CDR1 is MNHEY and CDR2 SVGEGT. CDR3 length equals 14 residues. The CDR3 protein is CASSYSLPPRGYTF. The CDR3 coding sequence is TGTGCCAGCAGTTACTCGTTACCTCCTCGTGGCTACACCTTC.

This clonotype appeared a few times. This chain links TRBV12-3 or TRBV12-4 with TRBJ1-1, with D uncertain. CDR3 length equals 13 residues. Trimming pared 10 bases from V and 1 base from J, leaving 13 bases between. As DNA, the CDR3 is TGTGCCACAAAGGAAGAGGGGAACACTGAAGCTTTCTTT. Its protein is CATKEEGNTEAFF.

The CDR3 sequence is CASSPGGSPLHF. CDR3 nucleotide sequence: TGTGCCAGCTCCCCAGGAGGGTCACCCCTCCACTTT. The gene calls are TRBV28 and TRBJ1-6; D is unresolved. The germline gives CDR1 MDHEN, CDR2 SYDVKM. The CDR3 has 12 residues. V dropped 8 bases and J dropped 10 bases, with 12 bases sitting between them. Full variable domain (missing parts from reference TRBV28 and TRBJ1-6): DVKVTQSSRYLVKRTGEKVFLECVQDMDHENMFWYRQDPGLGLRLIYFSYDVKMKEKGDIPEGYSVSREKKERFSLILESASTNQTSMYLCASSPGGSPLHFGNGTRLTVT.

This clonotype was picked up many times. This chain joins TRBV27 and TRBJ1-2, with D possibly TRBD1 on 5 matching bases. The germline V gene has CDR1 MNHEY and CDR2 SMNVEV (reference sequence). The CDR3 has 12 amino acids. Trimming took 7 bases from V and 2 from J, leaving 8 bases between them. The chain's CDR3 is CASMAGNYGYTF. As DNA, the CDR3 is TGTGCCAGCATGGCAGGGAACTATGGCTACACCTTC.

This clonotype appeared many times. J is TRBJ1-1 and V is TRBV13; 8 nucleotides align to TRBD1. This CDR3 spans 13 amino acids. CDR1 is PRHDT and CDR2 is FYEKMQ in the germline V gene (reference sequence). The V gene end was trimmed by 4 bases and the J gene end by 8 bases; junction bases not matched to a gene: 6. CDR3 in DNA: TGTGCCAGCAGCTCCCGGGACAGGACCGAAGCTTTCTTT. Protein: CASSSRDRTEAFF.

Here the CDR3 reads CASSVDLGLGINEQFF. CDR3 DNA sequence: TGTGCCAGCAGCGTAGATTTGGGACTAGGGATAAATGAGCAGTTCTTC. The J gene is TRBJ2-1, the V gene TRBV9; 8 positions agree with TRBD2. With 0 bases clipped from V and 7 bases from J, the junction kept 9 bases outside the gene matches. Germline V gene sequence: CDR1 SGDLS, CDR2 YYNGEE. CDR3 size: 16 residues. The entire variable domain, with the rest obtained from reference TRBV9 and TRBJ2-1, is as follows: DSGVTQTPKHLITATGQRVTLRCSPRSGDLSVYWYQQSLDQGLQFLIQYYNGEERAKGNILERFSAQQFPDLHSELNLSSLELGDSALYFCASSVDLGLGINEQFFGPGTRLTVL.

This clonotype was detected a few times. The chain employs TRBV7-9 and TRBJ1-5, with 9 bases aligning to TRBD1. The CDR3 length is 20 residues. Germline assignment: CDR1 SEHNR and CDR2 FQNEAQ (reference sequence). The V and J ends lost 3 bases and 0 bases, in that order; junction bases with no gene match: 15. This chain's CDR3 is CASSFWGPGQGLYSNQPQHF. The CDR3 DNA is TGTGCCAGCAGCTTTTGGGGTCCGGGACAGGGATTGTATAGCAATCAGCCCCAGCATTTT.

In this sample, this clonotype turned up many times. The rearrangement uses TRBV5-5 and TRBJ2-7; 7 bases agree with TRBD1. The CDR3 loop spans 13 amino acids. J gave up 2 bases and V 1 base, and 0 bases lay outside the gene matches. From germline, CDR1 is SGHKS and CDR2 YYEKEE (reference sequence). CDR3 in DNA: TGTGCCAGCAGCTTGCAGGGGGCCTACGAGCAGTACTTC. This codes for CASSLQGAYEQYF.

V and J are TRBV11-2 and TRBJ2-2; D gene unclear. The CDR3 length is 14 residues. Germline loops: CDR1 SGHAT, CDR2 FQNNGV. V was clipped by 2 bases and J by 4 bases, with 8 bases between them. The CDR3 sequence: CASSLRERTGELFF. CDR3 DNA sequence: TGTGCCAGCAGCTTAAGGGAACGCACCGGGGAGCTGTTTTTT.

This clonotype came up a few times. This sequence joins TRBV7-6 and TRBJ2-7, with D perhaps matching TRBD1 (6 bases). Germline CDR1 reads SGHVS; CDR2 reads FNYEAQ. There are 15 residues in the CDR3. V was shortened by 1 base and J by 6 bases, with 16 bases between the two germline ends. The CDR3 region has the DNA TGTGCCAGCAGCTTAGAACAGGGCGGAGTCAGCGAGCAGTACTTC. Its protein product is CASSLEQGGVSEQYF.

This clonotype was picked up a small number of times. CDR3 sequence: CASRVSFNEKLFF. The CDR3 nucleotides are TGTGCCAGCAGAGTGAGTTTTAATGAAAAACTGTTTTTT. The genes are TRBV28 and TRBJ1-4, with D unresolved. CDR3 length: 13 amino acids. V shed 6 bases and J shed 4 bases, with 9 bases lying between them. CDR1 MDHEN and CDR2 SYDVKM come from the germline V gene.

The rearrangement uses TRBV14 and TRBJ2-5; 10 bases are a match to TRBD2. Looked up from germline, CDR1 is SGHDN and CDR2 is FVKESK. CDR3 length: 17 residues. V shed 4 bases, J shed 4 bases, and the junction held 12 bases outside the gene matches. The CDR3 sequence is CASSRYGGSGRGETQYF. The CDR3 DNA follows: TGTGCCAGCAGCCGATACGGTGGCAGCGGGAGGGGAGAGACCCAGTACTTC. The full variable domain, completed using reference TRBV14 and TRBJ2-5, is EAGVTQFPSHSVIEKGQTVTLRCDPISGHDNLYWYRRVMGKEIKFLLHFVKESKQDESGMPNNRFLAERTGGTYSTLKVQPAELEDSGVYFCASSRYGGSGRGETQYFGPGTRLLVL.

As to this clonotype: A much larger clone sits a single nucleotide away, making a read error possible. This chain links TRBV4-2 with TRBJ1-1; D is undetermined. Germline CDR1 is LGHNA and CDR2 is YNFKEQ. CDR3 length: 12 amino acids. The CDR3 coding sequence is TGTTCCAGCAGCCGACAAAACACTGAAGCTTTCTTT. Translated, it gives CSSSRQNTEAFF.